One and the same sample provided the 24 T cell receptor beta chains below, sequenced in a study of vaccination and CD4 T cells after COVID-19. Using its own MiXCR run on the PCR reads, TCRdb lists one record per CDR3 protein. The sample carries approximately 20,000 distinct CDR3 sequences, 55% to 65% recorded once. This specimen was CD4+ T cells from blood, taken before SARS-CoV-2 vaccination. The source of these receptors is a human donor who had recovered from COVID-19.

The V gene is TRBV2, the J gene TRBJ2-7, with unresolved D. CDR1 is SNHLY, CDR2 FYNNEI, per germline. Trimming took 5 bases from V and 3 from J, leaving 8 bases between them. The CDR3 is made up of 12 amino acids. CDR3 loop: CASSYTGYEQYF. The CDR3 DNA sequence: TGTGCCAGCAGTTACACGGGCTACGAGCAGTACTTC.

The J gene is TRBJ2-3, the V gene TRBV2, with D possibly TRBD2 on 5 matching bases. Germline V lookup: CDR1 SNHLY, CDR2 FYNNEI. The CDR3 consists of 16 residues. With 0 bases removed from V and 0 bases from J, the gap between germline ends came to 10 bases. This CDR3 is CASSEAWRPSTDTQYF. DNA of the CDR3: TGTGCCAGCAGTGAAGCGTGGAGGCCTAGCACAGATACGCAGTATTTT.

The rearrangement uses TRBV15 and TRBJ1-1, with D tentatively TRBD1 (6 bases). CDR1 is LNHNV, CDR2 YYDKDF, per germline (reference sequence). CDR3 length: 14 residues. Deletions cut 0 bases from V and 4 bases from J, with 9 bases between. Here the CDR3 reads CATSRDQGSTEAFF. For the CDR3, the DNA is TGTGCCACCAGCAGAGATCAGGGGAGCACTGAAGCTTTCTTT.

The V gene is TRBV6-5, the J gene TRBJ2-2, with 8 positions matching TRBD2. Losses at the gene ends were 4 bases for V and 3 bases for J; bases not matched to a gene: 4. The CDR3 extends over 15 amino acids. CDR1 MNHEY and CDR2 SVGAGI come from the germline V gene. CDR3: CASSLTSADTGELFF. The CDR3 DNA is TGTGCCAGCAGTTTGACTAGCGCCGACACCGGGGAGCTGTTTTTT.

J is TRBJ2-3 and V is TRBV27, with D unclear. The germline V gene encodes CDR1 MNHEY and CDR2 SMNVEV (reference sequence). The CDR3 contains 15 residues. Trimming removed 7 bases at V and 11 bases at J, with 25 bases between. This chain's CDR3 is CASTTTLHTPLRQYF. The CDR3 DNA is TGTGCCAGCACCACCACTCTACACACACCCCTACGGCAGTATTTT.

The chain employs TRBV15 and TRBJ1-5; 7 nucleotides match TRBD1. This CDR3 is built from 16 residues. Germline V gene data show CDR1 as LNHNV and CDR2 as YYDKDF (reference sequence). The junction had 10 bases not matched to a gene; V was cut back by 5 bases and J by 3 bases. The CDR3 reads CATSGRDRAINQPQHF. In nucleotides, the CDR3 is TGTGCCACCAGCGGACGAGACAGGGCCATCAATCAGCCCCAGCATTTT.

V is TRBV27 and J is TRBJ2-5; 7 bases are a match to TRBD1. This CDR3 is 13 amino acids long. Germline lookup yields CDR1 MNHEY and CDR2 SMNVEV (reference sequence). Unmatched junction bases numbered 3, after V lost 4 bases and J lost 4 bases. CDR3 region: CASSSGQLETQYF. In DNA form, the CDR3 reads TGTGCCAGCAGTTCGGGACAGCTAGAGACCCAGTACTTC.

The table lists this clonotype with a few counts. The chain couples TRBV6-1 to TRBJ1-6, with D uncertain. V was shortened by 9 bases and J by 5 bases, with 14 bases between the two germline ends. This CDR3 has 14 amino acids. Germline-derived CDR1 and CDR2 are MNHNS and SASEGT. CDR3 bases: TGTGCCAGTAATACCGCCGGGAATAATTCACCCCTCCACTTT. It is translated as CASNTAGNNSPLHF.

The chain links TRBV28 to TRBJ1-5, with TRBD1 identical over 11 bases. The length of the CDR3 is 17 residues. Per the germline V gene, CDR1 is MDHEN and CDR2 is SYDVKM. After removal of 5 bases from V and 0 bases from J, the junction contained 6 bases not matched to a gene. As DNA, the CDR3 is TGTGCCAGCAGTATCAGGGACAGGGGGGATAGCAATCAGCCCCAGCATTTT. Its protein product is CASSIRDRGDSNQPQHF.

The V call is TRBV6-5, the J call TRBJ2-5; 7 bases agree with TRBD1. The CDR3 is 15 amino acids. Per germline, CDR1 MNHEY and CDR2 SVGAGI. With V trimmed by 4 bases and J by 4 bases, 9 bases remained unmatched. This CDR3 is CASSSGTALPETQYF. The CDR3 DNA sequence: TGTGCCAGCAGTTCCGGGACAGCTCTCCCAGAGACCCAGTACTTC.

The rearrangement uses TRBV5-4 and TRBJ2-7; 9 bases are a match to TRBD2. The CDR3 has 14 residues. Trimming at V came to 4 bases and at J to 6 bases, leaving 8 bases not matched to a gene. CDR1 SGHNT and CDR2 YYREEE come from the germline V gene (reference sequence). CDR3 DNA sequence: TGTGCCAGCAGCCCCGGGACTAGCTTGCGCGAGCAGTACTTC. It specifies CASSPGTSLREQYF.

This chain uses TRBV20-1 with TRBJ2-5; unclear D gene. Trimming removed 3 bases from V and 2 bases from J, with 7 bases in between. Germline CDR1 reads DFQATT; CDR2 reads SNEGSKA (reference sequence). This CDR3 has 12 residues. CDR3 protein: CSASLGQETQYF. The CDR3 DNA sequence: TGCAGTGCTAGTTTGGGACAAGAGACCCAGTACTTC.

The sample holds a few counts of this clonotype. The chain links TRBV21-1 to TRBJ1-5; TRBD1 is the table's D call and was not checked against the DNA. TRBV21-1 is recorded as a pseudogene. The CDR3 has 16 amino acids. The CDR3 region is CASGGQGGYSNQPQHF. The DNA for the CDR3 is TGTGCCAGCGGGGGACAGGGGGGCTATAGCAATCAGCCCCAGCATTTT.

In this sample, this clonotype turned up once. This sequence joins TRBV11-2 and TRBJ1-3; D is unclear. The V end was cut by 2 bases, the J end by 1 base, with 3 bases between. Germline V gene sequence: CDR1 SGHAT, CDR2 FQNNGV. The CDR3 consists of 13 residues. The CDR3 loop is CASSLQSGNTIYF. DNA for the CDR3: TGTGCCAGCAGCTTACAATCTGGAAACACCATATATTTT.

This chain joins TRBV7-8 and TRBJ2-1; the D is unclear. The CDR3 runs to 14 residues. Germline CDR1 reads SGHVS; CDR2 reads FQNEAQ. The V end was cut by 0 bases, the J end by 4 bases, with 7 bases between. The CDR3 here is CASSLAHLYNEQFF. The CDR3 DNA follows: TGTGCCAGCAGCTTAGCGCACTTGTACAATGAGCAGTTCTTC.

This clonotype was picked up a small number of times. The rearrangement uses TRBV20-1 and TRBJ2-5, with 9 nucleotides matching TRBD2. V lost 5 bases and J lost 5; bases outside the gene matches: 9. Looked up from germline, CDR1 is DFQATT and CDR2 is SNEGSKA (reference sequence). The CDR3 spans 14 residues. The CDR3 protein is CSAYTGLASETQYF. In DNA form, the CDR3 reads TGCAGTGCTTATACTGGACTAGCGTCCGAGACCCAGTACTTC.

The V call is TRBV20-1, the J call TRBJ1-1; no reliable D call. Trimming shortened V by 2 bases and J by 7 bases, and 11 bases separated the two germline ends. The CDR3 has 12 amino acids. Germline V lookup: CDR1 DFQATT, CDR2 SNEGSKA (reference sequence). The chain's CDR3 is CSARKSMNEAFF. The CDR3 coding sequence is TGCAGTGCTAGAAAAAGTATGAATGAAGCTTTCTTT.

The CDR3 sequence is CASSQGTGGIGYTF. CDR3 coding DNA: TGCGCCAGCAGCCAAGGTACAGGGGGAATTGGCTACACCTTC. The chain combines TRBV4-1 with TRBJ1-2; 8 bases agree with TRBD1. The germline V gene has CDR1 MGHRA and CDR2 YSYEKL. With 1 base clipped from V and 7 bases from J, the junction kept 5 bases outside the gene matches. The CDR3 is 14 residues long.

The rearrangement links TRBV20-1 to TRBJ1-2; 7 bases align to TRBD1. The germline gives CDR1 DFQATT, CDR2 SNEGSKA (reference sequence). The CDR3 has 16 amino acids. V was pared by 0 bases and J by 4 bases, with 11 bases of the junction left unmatched. DNA of the CDR3: TGCAGTGCTAGAGATCTCAGGGGGGCCATTATCTATGGCTACACCTTC. This gives the protein CSARDLRGAIIYGYTF.

This chain uses TRBV4-1 with TRBJ1-2; 10 bases fit TRBD1. From germline, CDR1 is MGHRA and CDR2 YSYEKL. With 6 bases clipped from V and 7 bases from J, the junction kept 14 bases outside the gene matches. This CDR3 contains 16 residues. CDR3 bases: TGCGCCAGCAGGGAAATCGCCCGGGACAGGGGATTTGGCTACACCTTC. Its protein is CASREIARDRGFGYTF.

This rearrangement joins TRBV6-2 or TRBV6-3 to TRBJ1-1; D remains ambiguous. V gave up 4 bases and J gave up 1 base, with 7 bases separating them. The V gene's germline CDR1 is MNHEY and CDR2 SVGEGT. There are 13 residues in the CDR3. The CDR3 reads CASSSDGNTEAFF. The CDR3 region has the DNA TGTGCCAGCAGTTCGGACGGGAACACTGAAGCTTTCTTT.

This chain links TRBV12-3 or TRBV12-4 with TRBJ1-5, with D uncertain. Trimming took 3 bases from V and 9 from J, leaving 9 bases between them. The CDR3 consists of 12 residues. CDR3 DNA: TGTGCCAGCAGTTTCACCGGCGGGCCCCAGCATTTT. This codes for CASSFTGGPQHF.

The V and J genes are TRBV20-1 and TRBJ2-7; D ambiguous. The germline V and J ends were trimmed by 0 bases and 7 bases, with 16 bases remaining between them. The germline V gene has CDR1 DFQATT and CDR2 SNEGSKA (reference sequence). The CDR3 has 14 residues. The CDR3 loop reads CSARDLDKLQEQYF. In nucleotides, the CDR3 is TGCAGTGCTAGAGATCTTGACAAGCTACAGGAGCAGTACTTC.

The V and J genes are TRBV15 and TRBJ2-7; the D gene is possibly TRBD2 (7 bases). The CDR3 length is 16 residues. Germline lookup yields CDR1 LNHNV and CDR2 YYDKDF (reference sequence). Trimming took 1 base from V and 9 from J, leaving 22 bases between them. In DNA form, the CDR3 reads TGTGCCACCAGCAGAGGACCATGGGGAGGGGGAGACAGGCAGTACTTC. Translation gives CATSRGPWGGGDRQYF.